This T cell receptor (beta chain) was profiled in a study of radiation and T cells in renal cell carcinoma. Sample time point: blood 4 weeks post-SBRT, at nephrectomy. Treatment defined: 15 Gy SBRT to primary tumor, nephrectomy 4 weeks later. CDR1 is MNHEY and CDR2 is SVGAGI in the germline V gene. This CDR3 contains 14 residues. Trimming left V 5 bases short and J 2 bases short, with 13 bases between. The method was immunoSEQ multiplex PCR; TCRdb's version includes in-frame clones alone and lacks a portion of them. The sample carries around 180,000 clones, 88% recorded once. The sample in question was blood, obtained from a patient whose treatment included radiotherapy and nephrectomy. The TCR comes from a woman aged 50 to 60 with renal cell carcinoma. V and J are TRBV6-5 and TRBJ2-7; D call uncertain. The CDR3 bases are TGTGCCAGCAGTCATCCCCATATGGCCTACGAGCAGTACTTC. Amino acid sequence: CASSHPHMAYEQYF.